Shown below are 14 T cell receptor beta chains from a single sample sequenced in a study of OX40 agonist ivuxolimab in advanced cancers. The repertoire was sequenced with immunoSEQ multiplex PCR; TCRdb's copy has only in-frame clones and lacks some. The table has 45,000 or so clones, approximately 82% seen once; the top ten hold roughly 2.5%. The input for sequencing was CD4+ or CD8+ T cells sorted from blood, taken in a trial of the OX40 agonist ivuxolimab. All receptors come from an adult with an advanced solid tumor such as melanoma, head and neck, liver or kidney cancer.

The chain carries TRBV11-2 and TRBJ1-6; D is uncertain. Germline V gene sequence: CDR1 SGHAT, CDR2 FQNNGV. V lost 5 bases and J 7 bases, leaving 3 bases between the germline ends. The CDR3 totals 11 residues. The CDR3 region has the DNA TGTGCCAGCAGCCAAAATTCACCCCTCCACTTT. This translates into CASSQNSPLHF.

The rearrangement uses TRBV7-9 and TRBJ1-5; the D gene is possibly TRBD1 (6 bases). The CDR3 extends over 14 amino acids. V was clipped by 5 bases and J by 6 bases, with 14 bases between them. Germline assignment: CDR1 SEHNR and CDR2 FQNEAQ (reference sequence). This chain's CDR3 is CASSRGPGSQPQHF. In DNA, the CDR3 is TGTGCCAGCAGCCGGGGGCCAGGGAGTCAGCCCCAGCATTTT. The full variable domain, rest sourced from reference TRBV7-9 and TRBJ1-5, is DTGVSQNPRHKITKRGQNVTFRCDPISEHNRLYWYRQTLGQGPEFLTYFQNEAQLEKSRLLSDRFSAERPKGSFSTLEIQRTEQGDSAMYLCASSRGPGSQPQHFGDGTRLSIL.

The rearrangement uses TRBV21-1 and TRBJ2-1; TRBD2 was called by the table and not checked on the DNA. TRBV21-1 counts as a pseudogene. CDR3 size: 18 residues. CDR3 nucleotides: TGTGCCAGCAGCAACAGACTAGCGGGACTCAGCTCCTACAATGAGCAGTTCTTC. Its protein product is CASSNRLAGLSSYNEQFF.

The chain combines TRBV7-3 with TRBJ1-1; 8 positions match TRBD1. Per the germline V gene, CDR1 is SGHTA and CDR2 is FQGTGA. This CDR3 contains 15 residues. V lost 5 bases and J lost 4; bases outside the gene matches: 9. In DNA form, the CDR3 reads TGTGCCAGCAGCCTTACCGACAGGGGAAGCACTGAAGCTTTCTTT. Translation gives CASSLTDRGSTEAFF.

The chain couples TRBV6-6 to TRBJ2-3, with D maybe TRBD1 (6 bases). V was clipped by 6 bases and J by 5 bases, with 18 bases between them. CDR3 length: 15 residues. The V gene's germline CDR1 is MNHNY and CDR2 SVGAGI (reference sequence). The CDR3 loop reads CASRDPGSQGDTQYF. In DNA, the CDR3 is TGTGCCAGCAGGGACCCGGGATCACAGGGAGATACGCAGTATTTT.

Notes on this clone: The junction and the germline gene differ at one end; a read error may be behind it. V and J are TRBV11-2 and TRBJ1-2; D not resolved. Germline values: CDR1 SGHAT, CDR2 FQNNGV. The CDR3 totals 12 residues. The CDR3 loop is CASSFGERAFAF. As DNA, the CDR3 is TGTGCCAGCAGCTTTGGGGAAAGGGCCTTCGCCTTC. Based on the CDR3 plus reference TRBV11-2 and TRBJ1-2, the full variable domain is EAGVAQSPRYKIIEKRQSVAFWCNPISGHATLYWYQQILGQGPKLLIQFQNNGVVDDSQLPKDRFSAERLKGVDSTLKIQPAKLEDSAVYLCASSFGERAFAFGSGTRLTVV.

The chain employs TRBV2 and TRBJ1-1; 11 positions agree with TRBD1. CDR1 and CDR2 from the germline V gene are SNHLY and FYNNEI. The CDR3 is 15 amino acids. Unmatched junction bases numbered 4, after V lost 4 bases and J lost 3 bases. The CDR3 DNA is TGTGCCAGCAGTGTCCGGACAGGGGGCTACACTGAAGCTTTCTTT. Residues: CASSVRTGGYTEAFF. The full variable domain, with the rest looked up from reference TRBV2 and TRBJ1-1, is EPEVTQTPSHQVTQMGQEVILRCVPISNHLYFYWYRQILGQKVEFLVSFYNNEISEKSEIFDDQFSVERPDGSNFTLKIRSTKLEDSAMYFCASSVRTGGYTEAFFGQGTRLTVV.

The table lists this clone with a count of one. The chain uses TRBV29-1 and TRBJ1-3; D ambiguous. This CDR3 is built from 12 residues. V shed 7 bases and J shed 0 bases, with 7 bases lying between them. Germline assignment: CDR1 SQVTM and CDR2 ANQGSEA. CDR3 coding DNA: TGCAGCGGTCGAAGCTCTGGAAACACCATATATTTT. Translating gives CSGRSSGNTIYF. Using reference TRBV29-1 and TRBJ1-3 for the parts outside the CDR3, the full variable domain is SAVISQKPSRDICQRGTSLTIQCQVDSQVTMMFWYRQQPGQSLTLIATANQGSEATYESGFVIDKFPISRPNLTFSTLTVSNMSPEDSSIYLCSGRSSGNTIYFGEGSWLTVV.

The J gene is TRBJ2-7, the V gene TRBV28; tentatively, D is TRBD1 or TRBD2 (5 bases each). Germline lookup yields CDR1 MDHEN and CDR2 SYDVKM. This CDR3 comprises 14 residues. Trimming removed 6 bases from V and 1 base from J, with 13 bases in between. CDR3 protein: CASSLPGRSYEQYF. For the CDR3, the DNA is TGTGCCAGCAGCCTTCCGGGACGGTCCTACGAGCAGTACTTC.

The CDR3 loop reads CSVELKGGTEAFF. In DNA, the CDR3 is TGCAGCGTTGAACTTAAGGGTGGGACTGAAGCTTTCTTT. The chain is built from TRBV29-1 and TRBJ1-1; D gene unclear. Trimming took 2 bases from V and 5 from J, leaving 12 bases between them. Germline loops: CDR1 SQVTM, CDR2 ANQGSEA. This CDR3 is built from 13 residues.

The V gene is TRBV6-1, the J gene TRBJ2-3, with TRBD2 matching 7 bases. Unmatched junction bases numbered 2, after V lost 7 bases and J lost 1 base. Germline V CDR1 and CDR2: MNHNS, SASEGT. The CDR3 length is 13 residues. CDR3 coding DNA: TGTGCCAGCAAAAGCGGGGGCACAGATACGCAGTATTTT. Amino acid sequence: CASKSGGTDTQYF.

The genes are TRBV5-1 and TRBJ1-2; unclear D gene. The CDR3 sequence is 14 residues long. CDR1 is SGHRS and CDR2 is YFSETQ in the germline V gene. The ends were cut back, 0 bases at V and 4 bases at J, with 10 bases in the middle. CDR3 DNA: TGCGCCAGCAGCTTGGTTCCGGGAACCTATGGCTACACCTTC. It yields the protein CASSLVPGTYGYTF. Complete variable domain (other parts from reference TRBV5-1 and TRBJ1-2): KAGVTQTPRYLIKTRGQQVTLSCSPISGHRSVSWYQQTPGQGLQFLFEYFSETQRNKGNFPGRFSGRQFSNSRSEMNVSTLELGDSALYLCASSLVPGTYGYTFGSGTRLTVV.

The chain employs TRBV5-1 and TRBJ1-5; D remains ambiguous. V was cut by 0 bases and J by 1 base, with 8 bases left in between. Germline CDR1 is SGHRS and CDR2 is YFSETQ. CDR3 size: 15 residues. The CDR3 coding sequence is TGCGCCAGCAGCTTGGTTGGTGAGAGCAATCAGCCCCAGCATTTT. It is translated as CASSLVGESNQPQHF.

This clone was seen once. Within the sample, other DNA sequences also encode this same CDR3. The CDR3 reads CASRGQLYNSPLHF. The CDR3 DNA sequence: TGTGCCAGCAGGGGACAGTTGTATAATTCACCCCTCCACTTT. The rearrangement links TRBV6-1 to TRBJ1-6, with 7 nucleotides matching TRBD1. CDR1 is MNHNS, CDR2 SASEGT, per germline. The CDR3 length is 14 residues. V lost 6 bases, J lost 4 bases, and 3 bases stayed unmatched.